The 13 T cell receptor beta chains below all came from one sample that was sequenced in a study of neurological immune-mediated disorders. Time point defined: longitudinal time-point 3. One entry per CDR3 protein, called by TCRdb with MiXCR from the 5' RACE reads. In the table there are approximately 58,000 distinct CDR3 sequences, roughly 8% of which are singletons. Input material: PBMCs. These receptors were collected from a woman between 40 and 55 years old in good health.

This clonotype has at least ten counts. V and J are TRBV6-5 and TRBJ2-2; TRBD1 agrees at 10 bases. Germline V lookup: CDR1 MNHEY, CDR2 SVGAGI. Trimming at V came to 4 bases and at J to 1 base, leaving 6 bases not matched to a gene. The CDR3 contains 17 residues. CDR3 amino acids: CASSWTGTGENTGELFF. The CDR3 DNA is TGTGCCAGCAGTTGGACGGGGACAGGGGAGAACACCGGGGAGCTGTTTTTT.

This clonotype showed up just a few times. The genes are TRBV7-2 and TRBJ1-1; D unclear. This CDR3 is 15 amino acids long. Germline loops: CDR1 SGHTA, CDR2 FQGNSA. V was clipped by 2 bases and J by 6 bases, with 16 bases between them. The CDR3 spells CASSLIRVGGPEAFF. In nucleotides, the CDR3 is TGTGCCAGCAGCTTAATCAGAGTCGGAGGCCCTGAAGCTTTCTTT.

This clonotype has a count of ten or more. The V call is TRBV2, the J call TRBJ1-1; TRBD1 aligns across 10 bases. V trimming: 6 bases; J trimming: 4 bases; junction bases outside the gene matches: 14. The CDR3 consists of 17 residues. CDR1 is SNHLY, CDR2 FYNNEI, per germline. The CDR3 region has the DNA TGTGCCAGCAGGAGGGGGGGGACAGGGGTAAGCTTCACTGAAGCTTTCTTT. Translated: CASRRGGTGVSFTEAFF.

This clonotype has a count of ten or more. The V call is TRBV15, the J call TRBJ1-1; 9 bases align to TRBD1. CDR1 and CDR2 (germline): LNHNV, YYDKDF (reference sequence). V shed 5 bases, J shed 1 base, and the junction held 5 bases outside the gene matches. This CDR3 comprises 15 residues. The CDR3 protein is CATSGRDRANTEAFF. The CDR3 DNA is TGTGCCACCAGCGGACGGGACAGGGCGAACACTGAAGCTTTCTTT.

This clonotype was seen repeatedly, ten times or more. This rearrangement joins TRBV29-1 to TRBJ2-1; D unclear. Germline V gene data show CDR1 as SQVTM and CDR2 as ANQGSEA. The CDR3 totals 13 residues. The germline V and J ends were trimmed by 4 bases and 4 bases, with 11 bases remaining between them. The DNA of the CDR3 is TGCAGCGTTGGAAAGAGCCAATACAATGAGCAGTTCTTC. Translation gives CSVGKSQYNEQFF.

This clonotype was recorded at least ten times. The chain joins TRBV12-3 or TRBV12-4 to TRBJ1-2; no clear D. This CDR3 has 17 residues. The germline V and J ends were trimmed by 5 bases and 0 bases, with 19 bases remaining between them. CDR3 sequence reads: CASSPRTGPLTNYGYTF. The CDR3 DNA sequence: TGTGCCAGCAGTCCGCGGACCGGTCCGTTGACTAACTATGGCTACACCTTC.

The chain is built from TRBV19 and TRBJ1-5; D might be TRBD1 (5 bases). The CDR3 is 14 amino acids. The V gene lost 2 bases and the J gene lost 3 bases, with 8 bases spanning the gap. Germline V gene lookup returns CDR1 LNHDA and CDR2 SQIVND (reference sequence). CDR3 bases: TGTGCCAGTAGTATACAGGGAAACAATCAGCCCCAGCATTTT. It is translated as CASSIQGNNQPQHF. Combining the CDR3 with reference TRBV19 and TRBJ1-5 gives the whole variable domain DGGITQSPKYLFRKEGQNVTLSCEQNLNHDAMYWYRQDPGQGLRLIYYSQIVNDFQKGDIAEGYSVSREKKESFPLTVTSAQKNPTAFYLCASSIQGNNQPQHFGDGTRLSIL.

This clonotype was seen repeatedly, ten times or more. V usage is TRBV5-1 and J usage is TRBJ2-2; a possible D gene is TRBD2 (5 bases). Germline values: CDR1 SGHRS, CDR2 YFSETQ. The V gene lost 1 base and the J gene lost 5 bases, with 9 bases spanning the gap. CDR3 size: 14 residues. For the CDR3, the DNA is TGCGCCAGCAGCTTGACCTCGGGGACCGGGGAGCTGTTTTTT. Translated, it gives CASSLTSGTGELFF.

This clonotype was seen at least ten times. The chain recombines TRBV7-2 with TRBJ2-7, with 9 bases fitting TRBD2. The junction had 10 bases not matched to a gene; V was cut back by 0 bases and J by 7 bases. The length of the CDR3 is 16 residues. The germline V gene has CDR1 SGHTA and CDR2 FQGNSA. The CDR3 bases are TGTGCCAGCAGCTTAGCGGGCGGTAGCGGGAGTAGGGAGCAGTACTTC. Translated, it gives CASSLAGGSGSREQYF.

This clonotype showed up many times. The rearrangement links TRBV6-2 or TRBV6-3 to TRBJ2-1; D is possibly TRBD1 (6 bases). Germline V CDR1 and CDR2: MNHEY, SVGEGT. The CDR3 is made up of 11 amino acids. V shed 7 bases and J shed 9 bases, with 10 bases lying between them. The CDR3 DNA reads TGTGCCAGCACAAGGGGGACTGAGCAGTTCTTC. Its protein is CASTRGTEQFF.

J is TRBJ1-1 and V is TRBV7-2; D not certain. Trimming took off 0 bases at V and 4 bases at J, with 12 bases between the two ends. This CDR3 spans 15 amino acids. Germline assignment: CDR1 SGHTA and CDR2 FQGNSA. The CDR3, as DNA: TGTGCCAGCAGCTTAGCCACAGCATCCGTCACTGAAGCTTTCTTT. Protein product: CASSLATASVTEAFF.

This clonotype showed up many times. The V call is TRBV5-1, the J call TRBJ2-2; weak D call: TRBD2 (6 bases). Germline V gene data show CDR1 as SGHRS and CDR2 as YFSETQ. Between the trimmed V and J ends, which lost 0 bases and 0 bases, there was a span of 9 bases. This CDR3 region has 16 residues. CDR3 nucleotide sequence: TGCGCCAGCAGCTTGGGACTAGTCGCGAACACCGGGGAGCTGTTTTTT. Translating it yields CASSLGLVANTGELFF.

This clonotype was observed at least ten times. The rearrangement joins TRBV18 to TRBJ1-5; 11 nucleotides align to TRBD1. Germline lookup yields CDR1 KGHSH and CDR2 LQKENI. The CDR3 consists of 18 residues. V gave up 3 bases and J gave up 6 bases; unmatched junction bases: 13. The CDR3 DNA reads TGTGCCAGCTCACCTACCTATCCGGACAGGGGGCGCGGTCAGCCCCAGCATTTT. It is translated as CASSPTYPDRGRGQPQHF.